A selection of T cell receptor beta chains follows, all from one sample in a study of beta chain features in type 1 diabetes. Clones were sequenced by immunoSEQ multiplex PCR, and TCRdb holds only the in-frame ones, with some missing. The repertoire consists of about 150,000 clones, with about 8% occurring once and the leading ten covering around 0.9%. The sequencing input was central memory CD4+ T cells from blood. The receptor set was obtained from a woman between 35 and 50 years old with type 1 diabetes. The CDR3 runs from the conserved cysteine through the conserved F or W. D genes are given only for firm matches. Clone size is given for some rows only: seen once, a few or many times, or a class if the clone is expanded.

j_call,d_call,clone_size,v_call,cdr3_aa,cdr3_nt
TRBJ1-1,NA,NA,TRBV11-2,CASSSEARGAFF,TGTGCCAGCAGCAGTGAGGCCAGGGGAGCTTTCTTT
TRBJ1-2,NA,NA,TRBV9,CASSDPTGRGYGYTF,TGTGCCAGCAGCGATCCGACGGGCCGGGGCTATGGCTACACCTTC
TRBJ1-6,NA,NA,TRBV27,CASSYQENSSPLHF,TGTGCCAGCAGTTACCAGGAAAATAGTTCACCCCTCCACTTT
TRBJ1-5,TRBD1,NA,TRBV7-6,CASSGTGGQPQHF,TGTGCCAGCAGCGGGACAGGGGGACAGCCCCAGCATTTT
TRBJ2-7,TRBD1,few,TRBV18,CASSPGQGAVYEQYF,TGTGCCAGCTCACCCGGACAGGGGGCAGTGTACGAGCAGTACTTC
TRBJ1-2,NA,NA,TRBV4-3,CASSPTGKESNYGYTF,TGCGCCAGCAGCCCTACGGGAAAGGAGAGTAACTATGGCTACACCTTC
TRBJ2-5,NA,NA,TRBV2,CASSDLGPTQYF,TGTGCCAGCAGTGACCTTGGGCCGACCCAGTACTTC
TRBJ1-2,NA,NA,TRBV23-1,CASSQSMRPPEIGYTF,TGCGCCAGCAGTCAATCGATGAGACCTCCGGAGATCGGCTACACCTTC
TRBJ1-5,TRBD1,few,TRBV4-3,CASSQAGGQPQHF,TGCGCCAGCAGCCAAGCAGGGGGTCAGCCCCAGCATTTT
TRBJ1-1,TRBD1,few,TRBV4-1,CASSQVGDSVNTEAFF,TGCGCCAGCAGCCAAGTTGGGGACAGCGTGAACACTGAAGCTTTCTTT
TRBJ1-6,NA,NA,TRBV2,CASSPQGTGNSPLHF,TGTGCCAGCAGTCCCCAGGGGACGGGGAATTCACCCCTCCACTTT
TRBJ2-1,TRBD2,few,TRBV5-4,CASSRGGTQQFF,TGTGCCAGCAGTCGGGGGGGGACACAGCAGTTCTTC
TRBJ2-5,TRBD1,few,TRBV5-1,CASSLAGTGRETQYF,TGCGCCAGCAGCTTGGCCGGGACAGGCAGGGAGACCCAGTACTTC
TRBJ2-5,NA,few,TRBV6-5,CASRRQETQYF,TGTGCCAGCAGGCGCCAAGAGACCCAGTACTTC
TRBJ1-1,TRBD1,NA,TRBV7-6,CASSPQGGTEAFF,TGTGCCAGCAGCCCACAGGGGGGGACTGAAGCTTTCTTT
TRBJ2-4,NA,few,TRBV7-2,CASSARGSKNIQYF,TGTGCCAGCAGCGCAAGGGGGTCCAAAAACATTCAGTACTTC
TRBJ2-1,TRBD1,NA,TRBV28,CASSLEQGYNEQFF,TGTGCCAGCAGTTTAGAACAGGGGTACAATGAGCAGTTCTTC
TRBJ1-5,NA,NA,TRBV27,CASSRGGPSGASNQPQHF,TGTGCCAGCAGTAGAGGAGGCCCCTCAGGGGCGTCAAATCAGCCCCAGCATTTT
TRBJ2-3,TRBD1,NA,TRBV28,CASSLLQGGTDTQYF,TGTGCCAGCAGCCTGTTACAGGGGGGCACAGATACGCAGTATTTT
TRBJ1-1,NA,many,TRBV10-3,CAIAQGSWGTEAFF,TGTGCCATCGCCCAGGGTTCTTGGGGCACTGAAGCTTTCTTT